This T cell receptor beta chain was identified in a study of blood T cells in healthy people across ages. A J-beta primer mix and a sample-barcoded 5' primer were used in a second PCR of roughly 6 to 11 cycles. Samples each returned at least 2.5 million CDR3-containing paired-end reads. TCRdb ran MiXCR on the 5' RACE reads and lists one entry per CDR3 protein. Altogether fewer than 1.5 million distinct CDR3 sequences are present, about 43% being singletons, with the ten largest covering 7.9%. Per sample, a minimum of 7 million PBMCs were isolated. The study's findings and limits: Among T cells, TCR beta diversity per million cells dropped roughly linearly as age rose. Any changes in expanded clonotypes were possibly confounded, as donor CMV status remained unknown.

The CDR3 is 11 amino acids. V gave up 7 bases and J gave up 8 bases, with 10 bases separating them. Per the germline V gene, CDR1 is SGHRS and CDR2 is YFSETQ. Points on this clonotype: Its specificity is not known.

This chain joins TRBV5-1 and TRBJ2-4, with no clear D. The material sequenced was blood. The sequence came from a woman aged 18-29 years in good health. Here the CDR3 reads CASHRRHIQYF. The DNA of the CDR3 is TGCGCCAGCCATCGGCGCCACATTCAGTACTTC.